The entry below gives a single TCR beta chain sequence along with its context. There are a few counts of this clonotype. This receptor's antigen is unknown. At one of its ends the junction is not consistent with the germline gene, which may arise from a read error. This sample was taken from a study of molecular identifiers for immune sequencing clone quantification (dated by TCRdb to 2017 to 2018). With regard to the full study: In a replicate experiment, RNA from roughly 20,000 or 100,000 naive CD8 T cells was split into five aliquots, four of which were sequenced. CD8 T cells were used in a methods study to benchmark molecular-identifier clustering-based TCR repertoire sequencing (MIDCIRS) and TCR RNA copy counting.

Naive CD8 T cell libraries were made from around 18,000 to 910,000 sorted cells using 10%, 30% or 50% of purified RNA. Naive CD8 T cells, defined as CD8+CD4-CCR7+CD45RA+, were FACS-sorted into RLT Plus buffer on a BD FACSAria II. To test detection sensitivity, Jurkat RNA equivalent to under 12 TCR copies was spiked into samples of roughly 19,000-1,000,000 naive CD8 T cells. Enrichment of CD8 T cells was performed with RosetteSep CD8+ T Cell Enrichment Cocktail and Ficoll-Paque, after which ACK red cell lysis was carried out. Receptors were amplified or captured by PCR. Instrument used: NextSeq 500. Preparation of bulk TCR libraries followed a previously described approach, with the TCR primers listed in Table S5. Total RNA was purified with the Qiagen AllPrep DNA/RNA kit. Before analysis, reads from multiple sequencing runs of one library were combined. Concerning the study's data processing: Reads were retained only if the reads had an exact TCR constant sequence, and the retained reads were trimmed to 150 nt and grouped according to their 12-nt molecular barcodes. Within each barcode group, reads were sub-clustered at a 15% Levenshtein threshold, and quality-weighted consensus sequences were built per RNA molecule. Non-functional sequences were filtered out, along with any lower-count sequence sitting one edit away from another sequence. Barcode sub-clusters with fewer than 20% of the maximum read count were removed, based on fitting two negative binomial distributions. The public sequencing data were trimmed at Q25 with fastp and processed into clonotypes with MiXCR by TCRdb, which kept only in-frame beta chains. Every distinct CDR3 protein forms one entry, paired with its most common genes and DNA. These V and J calls rely on TCRdb rather than the paper's analysis. The sample profile shows approximately 680,000 distinct CDR3 sequences; 25% of them were found once. The leading ten clones occupy 0.7% to 0.95% of the sample.

General study outcomes and caveats: When barcode sub-clustering was not used, chimeric consensus sequences inflated TCR diversity, with chimeras reaching as high as 47%. Spiked-in Jurkat TCR RNA (about ten copies' worth), which is not part of the donor repertoire, was contained in the naive libraries. Modeling estimated about three recovered TCR RNA copies per cell, compared with about 10 by digital PCR, which implies 30% to 35% capture efficiency. A single cell's worth of spiked-in Jurkat TCR RNA was reported detectable even among 850,000 to 1,000,000 naive CD8 T cells. Highly expanded clone sizes could be underestimated if identical TCR molecules share a barcode. In CMV-specific effector cells, clones with more than 20 RNA copies accounted for over 99% of molecules, whereas in naive cells such clones accounted for under 1%.

The CDR3 starts with the cysteine, ends with the phenylalanine, and has 12 residues. The retained sequence is limited to the CDR3, 36 bases, with the frame set at the first base. CDR1 and CDR2, looked up from the germline V gene, are SGHTA and FQGNSA. The receptor comes from a human donor in good health. Some libraries in this study had Jurkat cell RNA spiked in. The specimen was naive CD8+ T cells from blood, with Jurkat cell RNA spiked in. The sample's cell subset or site label, in plain terms: FACS-sorted CD8+CD4-CCR7+CD45RA+ naive T cells. The sequence links TRBV7-2 to TRBJ2-1, with the identity of the D gene unclear. The DNA sequence is given as TGTGCCAGCGGCTTGTTGTGGAATGAGCAGTTCTTC. It encodes CASGLLWNEQFF.